This T cell receptor beta chain was captured in a study of tumor-infiltrating lymphocytes in primary liver carcinoma. About the study: Samples returned roughly 3.5 to 8 million productive TCRbeta reads, a yield that was similar across tissue types.

Study findings and constraints: A small share of top clones, only about 8-25%, was found in all five tumor regions. Tumor-blood pairs (like tumor-adjacent pairs) overlapped less than tumor region pairs did.

A word on this clonotype: What it recognizes is unknown. The junction shows a germline mismatch at one end, possibly a read error.

Co-extraction yielded RNA and DNA from around 18-30 mg of unsorted bulk tissue. Five separate regions of each tumor underwent sampling. Reverse transcription of about 500 ng total RNA with a constant-region primer produced TCR beta cDNA. Slightly modified ARM-PCR with three nested multiplex PCR rounds yielded TCR beta libraries. It was with TRBV1-TRBV30 forward primers and a C-beta reverse primer that the first two PCR rounds were run, at around 11 cycles each. Each CDR3 protein is one row after TCRdb ran MiXCR on the multiplex PCR reads. The table includes about 200,000 distinct CDR3 sequences, 70% to 90% detected once. Germline V gene sequence: CDR1 SQVTM, CDR2 ANQGSEA. This CDR3 region has 14 residues.

The rearrangement uses TRBV29-1 and TRBJ2-3; a weak D match, TRBD1 (6 bases). This clonotype originated in a man aged 35 to 55 with primary liver carcinoma and hepatitis B virus infection. Sequencing was carried out using tumor tissue from primary liver carcinoma. DNA for the CDR3: TGTAGCGTTGTAGGGGGTTGTTCTGTAGATACGCAGTATTTT. Encoded protein: CSVVGGCSVDTQYF.